The sequence of this TCR beta chain was determined in a study of blood T cell repertoires in COVID-19 (dated by TCRdb to 2018 to 2020). General notes on the study: Collaborator samples came from the United States, Italy and Spain and covered acute and convalescent phases of COVID-19. The material from the prospective study consisted of cDNA or gDNA derived from T cells, B-cell-depleted T cells, or PBMCs. Deeply sampled blood TCRbeta repertoires from subjects exposed to, actively infected with, or recovered from COVID-19 were included in the dataset. The repertoires were released in a freely available public database meant as a resource for research on the immune response to SARS-CoV-2. The samples were drawn from two sources: the first 160 participants of the ongoing ImmuneRACE study, and 1,000 to 1,500 subjects contributed by 6 global collaborators. Sample metadata almost always included a de-identified subject ID, COVID-19 status, age in years and sex. Where HLA class I and class II types were available, the types were taken from metadata supplied by the sample provider, not from assay-based typing. The investigation overall reported the following: The quantity of clinical and demographic metadata differed by source and by participant and was supplied without curation.

This clone was counted a single time. What this receptor recognizes is not known. No clone much larger than this one lies a single base away; base qualities are absent. V loses 3 bases of germline sequence and J loses 1 base, and the interval between the two ends is 10 bases. Taken from cysteine to phenylalanine, the CDR3 has 14 residues. The sequence is cut down to CDR3 DNA, 42 bases in frame from base 1. CDR1 and CDR2 were assigned from the germline V gene (reference sequence) as DFQATT and SNEGSKA. The immunoSEQ Assay, a bias-controlled multiplex PCR, was used to amplify TCRbeta CDR3 regions from genomic DNA. On the study's bioinformatics: The number of nucleated cells in each sample was estimated by amplification of reference gene primers within the assay. Sequence reads were collapsed and filtered to measure the absolute abundance of every unique TCRbeta CDR3 rearrangement. For each sample, productive Simpson clonality was calculated as the square root of Simpson's diversity index across productive rearrangements. TCRdb limited this immuneACCESS table to in-frame rearrangements with V and J called. A share of clones is missing; checked studies link under half to unresolved V genes, and the rest is unexplained. Clone size and V and J calls were adopted from that table, with D and trimming inferred from the DNA. This sample holds 200,000 or so clones; roughly 80% were observed only once. About 5% of the sample is in the top ten clones.

Whole blood was collected in K2EDTA tubes by collaborating institutions according to the institutions' own protocols. Collaborator samples were shipped for TCRbeta analysis as frozen whole blood, isolated PBMCs, or DNA extracted from either sample type. This sequence was found in a woman younger than 45 with acute or convalescent COVID-19. The rearrangement joined TRBV20-1 to TRBJ1-5; a tentative D call is TRBD1 (5 bases match). The specimen was peripheral blood. The DNA is TGCAGTGCTAGTCAGGGTAGGAGCAATCAGCCCCAGCATTTT. This translates into CSASQGRSNQPQHF.